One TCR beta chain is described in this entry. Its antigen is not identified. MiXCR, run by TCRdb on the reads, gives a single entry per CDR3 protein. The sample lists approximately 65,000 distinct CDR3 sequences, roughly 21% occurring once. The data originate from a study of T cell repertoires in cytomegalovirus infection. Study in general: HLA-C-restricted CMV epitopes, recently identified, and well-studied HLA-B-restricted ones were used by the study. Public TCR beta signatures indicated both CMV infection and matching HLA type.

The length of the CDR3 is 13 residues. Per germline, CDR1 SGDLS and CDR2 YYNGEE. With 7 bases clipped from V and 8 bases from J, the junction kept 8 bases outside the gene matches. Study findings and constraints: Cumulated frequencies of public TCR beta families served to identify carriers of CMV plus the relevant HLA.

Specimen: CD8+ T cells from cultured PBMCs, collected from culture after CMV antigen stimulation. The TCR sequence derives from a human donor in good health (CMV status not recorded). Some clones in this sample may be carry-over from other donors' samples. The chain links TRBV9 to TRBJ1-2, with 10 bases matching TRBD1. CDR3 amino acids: CASLGTGEGGYTF. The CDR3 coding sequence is TGTGCCAGCCTCGGGACAGGGGAGGGCGGCTACACCTTC.